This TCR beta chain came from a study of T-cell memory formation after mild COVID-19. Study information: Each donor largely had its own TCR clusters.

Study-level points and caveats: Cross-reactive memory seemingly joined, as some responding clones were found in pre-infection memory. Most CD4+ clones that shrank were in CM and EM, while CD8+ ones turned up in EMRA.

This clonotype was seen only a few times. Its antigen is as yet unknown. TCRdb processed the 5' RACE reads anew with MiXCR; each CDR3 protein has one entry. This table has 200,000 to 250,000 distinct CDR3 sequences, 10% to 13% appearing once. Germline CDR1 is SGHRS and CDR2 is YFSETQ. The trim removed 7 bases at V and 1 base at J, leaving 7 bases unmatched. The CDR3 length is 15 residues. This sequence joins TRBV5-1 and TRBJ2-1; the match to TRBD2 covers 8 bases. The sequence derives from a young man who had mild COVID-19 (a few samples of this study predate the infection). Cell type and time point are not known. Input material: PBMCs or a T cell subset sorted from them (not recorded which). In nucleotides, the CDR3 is TGCGCCAGCGGCCGGGAGGGGTCATCCTACAATGAGCAGTTCTTC. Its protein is CASGREGSSYNEQFF.